This T cell receptor (beta chain) originates from a study of patients and donors after allogeneic stem cell transplantation. MiXCR was run by TCRdb on the RT-PCR reads, yielding one entry per CDR3 protein. The table records fewer than 500,000 distinct CDR3 sequences, around 16% of them present only once. This clonotype was recorded at least ten times. There are 15 residues in the CDR3. Trimming left V 4 bases short and J 0 bases short, with 11 bases between. CDR1 and CDR2 from the germline V gene are SGHVS and FQNEAQ. The sequenced sample was blood, either unsorted or a sorted T cell fraction (not recorded which). The clonotype was recovered from a human donor who was either an allogeneic HSCT recipient or a stem cell or donor lymphocyte infusion donor (not recorded which). It is not recorded whose cells these are; they may come from a transplant donor. This rearrangement joins TRBV7-8 to TRBJ2-3; possibly TRBD2 for D (7 bases). In DNA form, the CDR3 reads TGTGCCAGCAGCTCTCGGGGGGCTAGCACAGATACGCAGTATTTT. The encoded protein is CASSSRGASTDTQYF.